The TCR beta chain under discussion was sequenced for a study of Ad26.COV2.S vaccination and SARS-CoV-2 variants. Whole-study results and caveats: Vaccinees displayed broader spike-specific TCR repertoires than placebo recipients. Following vaccination, spike-specific CD8+ and CD4+ T cell responses reportedly exhibited substantial breadth.

Regarding this clone: The antigen remains undetermined.

This CDR3 spans 14 amino acids. V gave up 5 bases and J gave up 7 bases, with 15 bases separating them. Germline CDR1 reads MNHNS; CDR2 reads SASEGT. TCRdb's table, derived via immunoSEQ multiplex PCR, lists solely in-frame clones and lacks some. The sample carries roughly 380,000 clones, about 92% recorded once. The sample here was peripheral blood, taken after recovery from COVID-19. This sequence originates from a human donor who had recovered from COVID-19. The rearrangement joins TRBV6-1 to TRBJ2-1; possibly TRBD2 for D (6 bases). The CDR3 protein is CASSNTGLVNEQFF. The CDR3 DNA reads TGTGCCAGCAGTAACACGGGACTTGTGAATGAGCAGTTCTTC.